This T cell receptor (beta chain) was identified in a study of cytomegalovirus exposure and HLA in healthy donors. Study-level results: Based on reports, TCR beta sequences accurately predicted HLA-A and HLA-B alleles for most subjects.

Primers for the PCR totalled 60 Vbeta and 13 Jbeta. Only in-frame clones appear in the TCRdb table, and some are missing; sequencing was by immunoSEQ multiplex PCR. The table shows around 120,000 clones, with about three quarters occurring only once. Comments on this clone: The target antigen is unknown.

Sequencing was performed on PBMCs. The origin of this receptor is a man aged 60 to 75 in good health and CMV-seropositive.

The CDR3 DNA reads as TGTGCCAGCAGAGGGGGACTAGCGGGAGTATCGAACACCGGGGAGCTGTTTTTT. This translates into CASRGGLAGVSNTGELFF. V gene TRBV2 combines with J gene TRBJ2-2, with 14 nucleotides matching TRBD2. Per the germline V gene, CDR1 is SNHLY and CDR2 is FYNNEI. The V segment lost 6 bases and the J segment 0 bases; nucleotides outside the gene matches: 6. This CDR3 is 18 amino acids long.